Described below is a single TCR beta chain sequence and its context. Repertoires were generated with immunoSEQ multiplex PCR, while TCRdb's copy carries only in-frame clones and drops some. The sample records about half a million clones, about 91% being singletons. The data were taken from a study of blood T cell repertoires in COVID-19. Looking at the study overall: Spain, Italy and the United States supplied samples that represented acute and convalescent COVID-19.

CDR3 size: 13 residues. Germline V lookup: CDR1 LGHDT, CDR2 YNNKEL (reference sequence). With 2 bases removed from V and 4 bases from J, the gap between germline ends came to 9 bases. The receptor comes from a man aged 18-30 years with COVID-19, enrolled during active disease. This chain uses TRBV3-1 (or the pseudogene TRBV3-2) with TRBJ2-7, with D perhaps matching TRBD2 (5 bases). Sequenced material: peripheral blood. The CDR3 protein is CASSQYRRYEQYF. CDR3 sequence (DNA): TGTGCCAGCAGCCAATACCGGAGGTACGAGCAGTACTTC.